These 4 T cell receptor beta chains were all obtained from the same sample, sequenced in a study of cytomegalovirus exposure and HLA in healthy donors. Researchers ran the PCR with 60 Vbeta and 13 Jbeta primers. Only in-frame clones appear in the TCRdb table, and some are missing; sequencing was by immunoSEQ multiplex PCR. The sample holds about 140,000 clones, approximately 61% seen once. The specimen was PBMCs. The receptors derive from a human donor in good health.

This clone is categorized as medium-sized. J is TRBJ1-1 and V is TRBV10-1, with a weak D call TRBD1 (6 bases). This CDR3 is built from 15 residues. V was shortened by 2 bases and J by 3 bases, with 13 bases between the two germline ends. Germline CDR1 and CDR2: WNHNN and SYGVQD (reference sequence). As DNA, the CDR3 is TGCGCCAGCAGTGAGACCACAGGGATTCACACTGAAGCTTTCTTT. Amino acids: CASSETTGIHTEAFF.

CDR3 in DNA: TGTGCCAGCAGCCCCAGGACAGTCACCTACGAGCAGTACTTC. Translated, it gives CASSPRTVTYEQYF. J is TRBJ2-7 and V is TRBV2, with D perhaps TRBD1 (6 bases). This CDR3 has 14 amino acids. CDR1 is SNHLY and CDR2 is FYNNEI in the germline V gene. Trimming left V 6 bases short and J 2 bases short, with 14 bases between.

V usage is TRBV19 and J usage is TRBJ2-1; TRBD1 aligns across 7 bases. The length of the CDR3 is 12 residues. Per germline, CDR1 LNHDA and CDR2 SQIVND (reference sequence). V lost 6 bases to trimming and J lost 10 bases; unmatched junction nucleotides: 6. CDR3 sequence reads: CASSVQGREQFF. The CDR3 nucleotides are TGTGCCAGTAGCGTACAGGGGCGGGAGCAGTTCTTC.

The chain carries TRBV4-1 and TRBJ1-2; possible D gene TRBD1, 5 bases. Trimming removed 4 bases at V and 2 bases at J, with 11 bases between. Germline V gene lookup returns CDR1 MGHRA and CDR2 YSYEKL. The CDR3 runs to 14 residues. The CDR3 loop is CASSPQTANYGYTF. CDR3 DNA sequence: TGCGCCAGCAGCCCCCAGACAGCGAACTATGGCTACACCTTC.